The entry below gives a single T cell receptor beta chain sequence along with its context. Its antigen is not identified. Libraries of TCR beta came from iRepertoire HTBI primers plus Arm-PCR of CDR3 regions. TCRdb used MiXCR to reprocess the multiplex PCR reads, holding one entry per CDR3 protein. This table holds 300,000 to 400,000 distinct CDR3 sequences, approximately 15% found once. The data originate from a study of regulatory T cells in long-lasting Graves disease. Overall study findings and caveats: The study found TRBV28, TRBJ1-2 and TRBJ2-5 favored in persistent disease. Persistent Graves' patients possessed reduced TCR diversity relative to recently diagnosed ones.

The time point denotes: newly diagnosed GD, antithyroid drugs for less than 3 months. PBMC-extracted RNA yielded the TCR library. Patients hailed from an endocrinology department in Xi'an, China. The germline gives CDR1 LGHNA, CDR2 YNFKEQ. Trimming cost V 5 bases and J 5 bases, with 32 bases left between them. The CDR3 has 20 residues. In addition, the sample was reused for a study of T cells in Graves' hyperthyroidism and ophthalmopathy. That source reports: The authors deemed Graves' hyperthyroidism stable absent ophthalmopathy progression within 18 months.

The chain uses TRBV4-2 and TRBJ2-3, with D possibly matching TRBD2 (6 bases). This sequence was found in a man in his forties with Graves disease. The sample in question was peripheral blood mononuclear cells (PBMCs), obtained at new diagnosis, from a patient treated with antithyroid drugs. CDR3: CASSLEAGFLGAVGGDTQYF. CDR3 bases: TGTGCCAGCAGCTTAGAGGCGGGATTCCTCGGGGCGGTGGGGGGAGATACGCAGTATTTT.